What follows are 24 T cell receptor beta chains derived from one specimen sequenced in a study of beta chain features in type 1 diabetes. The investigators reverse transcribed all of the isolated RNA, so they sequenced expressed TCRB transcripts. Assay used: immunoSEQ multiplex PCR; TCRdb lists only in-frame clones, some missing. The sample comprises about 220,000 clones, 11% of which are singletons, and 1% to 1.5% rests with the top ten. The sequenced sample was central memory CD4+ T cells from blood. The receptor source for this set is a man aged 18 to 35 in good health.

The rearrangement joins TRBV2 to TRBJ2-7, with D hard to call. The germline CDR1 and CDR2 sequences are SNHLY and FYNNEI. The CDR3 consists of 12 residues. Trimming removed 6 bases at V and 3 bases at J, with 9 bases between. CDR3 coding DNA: TGTGCCAGCAGGGCCAACAGCTACGAGCAGTACTTC. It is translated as CASRANSYEQYF.

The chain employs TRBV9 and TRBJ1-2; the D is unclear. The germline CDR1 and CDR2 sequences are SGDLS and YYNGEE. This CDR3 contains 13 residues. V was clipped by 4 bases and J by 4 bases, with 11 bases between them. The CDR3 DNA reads TGTGCCAGCAGCCTAGACCCGAGCTATGGCTACACCTTC. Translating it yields CASSLDPSYGYTF. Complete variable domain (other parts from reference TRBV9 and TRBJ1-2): DSGVTQTPKHLITATGQRVTLRCSPRSGDLSVYWYQQSLDQGLQFLIQYYNGEERAKGNILERFSAQQFPDLHSELNLSSLELGDSALYFCASSLDPSYGYTFGSGTRLTVV.

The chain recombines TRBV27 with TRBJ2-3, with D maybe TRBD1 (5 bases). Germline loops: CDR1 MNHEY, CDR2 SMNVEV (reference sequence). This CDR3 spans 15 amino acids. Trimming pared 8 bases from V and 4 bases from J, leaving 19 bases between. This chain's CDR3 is CASALTGRVADTQYF. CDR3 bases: TGTGCCAGCGCTTTGACGGGCAGGGTCGCAGATACGCAGTATTTT.

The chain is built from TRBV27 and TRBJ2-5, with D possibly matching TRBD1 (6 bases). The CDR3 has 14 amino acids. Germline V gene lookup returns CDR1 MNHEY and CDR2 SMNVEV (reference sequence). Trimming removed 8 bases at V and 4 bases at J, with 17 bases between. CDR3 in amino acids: CASGSPARGETQYF. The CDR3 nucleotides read TGTGCCAGCGGGTCGCCGGCCAGGGGAGAGACCCAGTACTTC.

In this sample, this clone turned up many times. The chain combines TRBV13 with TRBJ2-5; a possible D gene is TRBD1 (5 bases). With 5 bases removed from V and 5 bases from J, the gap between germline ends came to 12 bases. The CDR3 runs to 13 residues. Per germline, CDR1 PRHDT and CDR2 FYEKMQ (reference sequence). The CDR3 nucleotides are TGTGCCAGCAGCCCTAGGGGTTTCGAGACCCAGTACTTC. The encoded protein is CASSPRGFETQYF.

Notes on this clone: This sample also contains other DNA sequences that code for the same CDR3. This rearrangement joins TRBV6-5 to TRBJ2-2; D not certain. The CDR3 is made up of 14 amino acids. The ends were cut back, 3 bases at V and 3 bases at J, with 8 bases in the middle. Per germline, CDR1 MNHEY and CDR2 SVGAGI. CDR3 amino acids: CASSYRLDTGELFF. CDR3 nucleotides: TGTGCCAGCAGTTATAGGCTTGACACCGGGGAGCTGTTTTTT.

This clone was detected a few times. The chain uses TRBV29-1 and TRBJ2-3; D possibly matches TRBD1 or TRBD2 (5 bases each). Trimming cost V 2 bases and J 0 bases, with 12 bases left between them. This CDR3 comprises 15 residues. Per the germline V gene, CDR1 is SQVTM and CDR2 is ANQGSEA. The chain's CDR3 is CSVESGRASTDTQYF. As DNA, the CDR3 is TGCAGCGTTGAATCGGGGCGGGCCAGCACAGATACGCAGTATTTT.

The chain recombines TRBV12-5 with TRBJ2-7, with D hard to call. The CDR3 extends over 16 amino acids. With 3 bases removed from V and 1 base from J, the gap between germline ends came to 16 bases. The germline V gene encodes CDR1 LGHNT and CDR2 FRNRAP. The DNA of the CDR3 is TGTGCTAGTGGTTTAAATAGTCGGAAGGATTCCTACGAGCAGTACTTC. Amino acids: CASGLNSRKDSYEQYF.

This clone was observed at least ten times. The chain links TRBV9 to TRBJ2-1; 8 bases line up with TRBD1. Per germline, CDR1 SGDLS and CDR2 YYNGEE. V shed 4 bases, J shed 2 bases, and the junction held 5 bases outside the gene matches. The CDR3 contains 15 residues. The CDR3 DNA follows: TGTGCCAGCAGCCCACAGGGGGTGGCCTACAATGAGCAGTTCTTC. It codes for CASSPQGVAYNEQFF.

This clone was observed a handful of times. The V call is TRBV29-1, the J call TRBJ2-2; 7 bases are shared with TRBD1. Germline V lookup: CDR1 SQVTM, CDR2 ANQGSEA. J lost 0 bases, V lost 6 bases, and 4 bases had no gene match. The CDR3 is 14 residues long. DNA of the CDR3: TGCAGCGTGCCGGGACAGTCGAACACCGGGGAGCTGTTTTTT. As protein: CSVPGQSNTGELFF.

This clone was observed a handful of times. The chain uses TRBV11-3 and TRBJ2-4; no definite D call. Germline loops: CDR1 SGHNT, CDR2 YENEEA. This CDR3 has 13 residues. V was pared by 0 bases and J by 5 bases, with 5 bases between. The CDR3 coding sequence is TGTGCCAGCAGCTTAGAACCCGAAAACATTCAGTACTTC. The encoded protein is CASSLEPENIQYF. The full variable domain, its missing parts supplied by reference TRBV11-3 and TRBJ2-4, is EAGVVQSPRYKIIEKKQPVAFWCNPISGHNTLYWYLQNLGQGPELLIRYENEEAVDDSQLPKDRFSAERLKGVDSTLKIQPAELGDSAVYLCASSLEPENIQYFGAGTRLSVL.

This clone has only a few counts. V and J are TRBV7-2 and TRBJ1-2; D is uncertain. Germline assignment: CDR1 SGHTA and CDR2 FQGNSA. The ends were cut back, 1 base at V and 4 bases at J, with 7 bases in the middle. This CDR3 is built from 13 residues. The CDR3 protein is CASSLGGGYGYTF. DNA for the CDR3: TGTGCCAGCAGCTTAGGGGGAGGCTATGGCTACACCTTC.

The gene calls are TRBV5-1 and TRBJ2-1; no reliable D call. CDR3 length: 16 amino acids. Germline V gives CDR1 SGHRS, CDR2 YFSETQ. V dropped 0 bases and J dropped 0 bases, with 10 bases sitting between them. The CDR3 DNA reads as TGCGCCAGCAGCTTGGTTAGCCAGAGCTCCTACAATGAGCAGTTCTTC. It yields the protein CASSLVSQSSYNEQFF.

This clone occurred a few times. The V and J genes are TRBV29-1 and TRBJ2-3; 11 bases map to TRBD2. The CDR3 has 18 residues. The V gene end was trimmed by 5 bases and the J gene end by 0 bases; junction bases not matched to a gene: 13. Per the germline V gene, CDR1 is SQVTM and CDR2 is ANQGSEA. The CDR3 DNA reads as TGCAGCGTTCTCTATCCTAGCGGGAGGCGCTCTAGCACAGATACGCAGTATTTT. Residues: CSVLYPSGRRSSTDTQYF.

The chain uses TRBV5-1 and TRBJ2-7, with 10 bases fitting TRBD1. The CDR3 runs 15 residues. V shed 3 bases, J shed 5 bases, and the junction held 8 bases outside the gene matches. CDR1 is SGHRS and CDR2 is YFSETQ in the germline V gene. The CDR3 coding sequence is TGCGCCAGCAGCTCGGGACAGGGGAACGTCCACGAGCAGTACTTC. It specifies CASSSGQGNVHEQYF.

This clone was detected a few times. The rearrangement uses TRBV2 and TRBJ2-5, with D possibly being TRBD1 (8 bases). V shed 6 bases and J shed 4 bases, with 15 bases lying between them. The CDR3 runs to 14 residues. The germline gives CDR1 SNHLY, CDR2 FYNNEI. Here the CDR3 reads CASSRQGRAETQYF. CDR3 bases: TGTGCCAGCAGCCGACAGGGGAGGGCAGAGACCCAGTACTTC.

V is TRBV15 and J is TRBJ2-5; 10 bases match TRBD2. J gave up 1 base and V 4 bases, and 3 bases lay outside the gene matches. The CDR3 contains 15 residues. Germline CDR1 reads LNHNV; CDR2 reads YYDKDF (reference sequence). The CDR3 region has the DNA TGTGCCACCAGCACCCGGACTAGCGGCCAAGAGACCCAGTACTTC. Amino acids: CATSTRTSGQETQYF.

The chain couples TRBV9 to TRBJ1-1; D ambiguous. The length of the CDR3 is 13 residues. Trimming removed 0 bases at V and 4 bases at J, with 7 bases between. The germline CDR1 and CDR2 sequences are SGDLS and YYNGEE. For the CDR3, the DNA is TGTGCCAGCAGCGTAGCGGTACTCACTGAAGCTTTCTTT. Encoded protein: CASSVAVLTEAFF.

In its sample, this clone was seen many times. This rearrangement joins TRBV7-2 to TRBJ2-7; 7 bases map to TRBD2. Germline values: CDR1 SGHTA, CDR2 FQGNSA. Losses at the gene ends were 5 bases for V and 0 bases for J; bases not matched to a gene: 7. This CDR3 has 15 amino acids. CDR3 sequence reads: CASSPSRGSSYEQYF. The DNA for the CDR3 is TGTGCCAGCAGCCCCTCGCGGGGGAGCTCCTACGAGCAGTACTTC.

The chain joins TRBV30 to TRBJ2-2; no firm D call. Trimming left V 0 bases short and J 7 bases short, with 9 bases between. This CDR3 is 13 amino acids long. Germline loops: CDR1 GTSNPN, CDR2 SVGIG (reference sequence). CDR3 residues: CAWSVGRHGELFF. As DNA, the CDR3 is TGTGCCTGGAGTGTAGGCCGGCACGGGGAGCTGTTTTTT. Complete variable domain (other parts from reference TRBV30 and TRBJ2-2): SQTIHQWPATLVQPVGSPLSLECTVEGTSNPNLYWYRQAAGRGLQLLFYSVGIGQISSEVPQNLSASRPQDRQFILSSKKLLLSDSGFYLCAWSVGRHGELFFGEGSRLTVL.

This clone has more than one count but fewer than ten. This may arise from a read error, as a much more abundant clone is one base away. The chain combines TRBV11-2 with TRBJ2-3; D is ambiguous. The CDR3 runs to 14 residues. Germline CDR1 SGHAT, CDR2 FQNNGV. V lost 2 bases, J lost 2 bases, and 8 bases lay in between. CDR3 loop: CASSLSRNTDTQYF. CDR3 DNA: TGTGCCAGCAGCTTAAGCAGGAACACAGATACGCAGTATTTT.

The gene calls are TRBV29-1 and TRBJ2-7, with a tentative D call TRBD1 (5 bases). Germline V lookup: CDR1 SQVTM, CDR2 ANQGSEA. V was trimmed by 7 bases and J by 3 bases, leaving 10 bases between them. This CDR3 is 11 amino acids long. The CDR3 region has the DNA TGCAGCGCGACAGCCATCTACGAGCAGTACTTC. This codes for CSATAIYEQYF.

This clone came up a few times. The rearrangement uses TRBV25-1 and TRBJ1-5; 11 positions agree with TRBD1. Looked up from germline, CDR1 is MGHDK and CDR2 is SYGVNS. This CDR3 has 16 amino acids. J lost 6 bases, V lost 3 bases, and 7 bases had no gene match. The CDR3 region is CASSDTGTGGSQPQHF. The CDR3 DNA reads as TGTGCCAGCAGTGATACCGGGACAGGGGGAAGTCAGCCCCAGCATTTT.

The CDR3 DNA sequence: TGTGCCAGCAGTCCCGGGACTAGCACCTACAATGAGCAGTTCTTC. Its protein is CASSPGTSTYNEQFF. V gene TRBV11-1 combines with J gene TRBJ2-1; 9 positions match TRBD2. The CDR3 extends over 15 amino acids. From germline, CDR1 is SGHAT and CDR2 FQDESV (reference sequence). The V segment lost 6 bases and the J segment 2 bases; nucleotides outside the gene matches: 5.